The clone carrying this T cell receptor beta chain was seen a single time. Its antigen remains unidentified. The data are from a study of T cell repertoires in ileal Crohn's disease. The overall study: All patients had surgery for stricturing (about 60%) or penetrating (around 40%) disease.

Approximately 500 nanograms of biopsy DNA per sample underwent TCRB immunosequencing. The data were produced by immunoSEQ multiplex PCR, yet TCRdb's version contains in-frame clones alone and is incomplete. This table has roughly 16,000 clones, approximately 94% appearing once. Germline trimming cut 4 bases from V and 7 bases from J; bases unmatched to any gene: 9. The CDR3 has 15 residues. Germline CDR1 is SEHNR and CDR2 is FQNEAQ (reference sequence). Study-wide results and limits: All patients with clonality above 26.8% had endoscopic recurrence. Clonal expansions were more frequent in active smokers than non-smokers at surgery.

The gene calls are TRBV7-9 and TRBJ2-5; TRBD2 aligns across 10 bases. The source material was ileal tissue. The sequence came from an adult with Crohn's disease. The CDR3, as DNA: TGTGCCAGCAGCTCTAGCGGGGGCCGGGGGCGGACCCAGTACTTC. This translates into CASSSSGGRGRTQYF.